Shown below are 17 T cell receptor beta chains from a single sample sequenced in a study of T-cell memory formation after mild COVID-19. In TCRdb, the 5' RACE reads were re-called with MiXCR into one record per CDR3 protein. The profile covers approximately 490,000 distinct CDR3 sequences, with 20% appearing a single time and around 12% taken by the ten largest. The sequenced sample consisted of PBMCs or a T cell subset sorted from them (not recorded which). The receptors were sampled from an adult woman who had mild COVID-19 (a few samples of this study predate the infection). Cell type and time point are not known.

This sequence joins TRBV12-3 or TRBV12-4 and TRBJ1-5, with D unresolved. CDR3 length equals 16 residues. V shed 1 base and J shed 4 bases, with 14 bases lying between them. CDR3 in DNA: TGTGCCAGCAGTTTAGGAGCGCTCCTAGTGAATCAGCCCCAGCATTTT. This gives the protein CASSLGALLVNQPQHF.

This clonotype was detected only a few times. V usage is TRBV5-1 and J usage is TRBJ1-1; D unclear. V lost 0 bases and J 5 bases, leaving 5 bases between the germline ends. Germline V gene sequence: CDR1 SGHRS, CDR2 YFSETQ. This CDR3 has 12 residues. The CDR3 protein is CASSLDWTEAFF. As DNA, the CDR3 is TGCGCCAGCAGCTTGGATTGGACTGAAGCTTTCTTT.

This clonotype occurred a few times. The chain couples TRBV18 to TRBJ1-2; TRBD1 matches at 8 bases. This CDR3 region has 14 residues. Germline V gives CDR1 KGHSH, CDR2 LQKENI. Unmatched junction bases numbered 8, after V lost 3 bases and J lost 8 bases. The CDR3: CASSPGQGYGGYTF. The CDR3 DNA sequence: TGTGCCAGCTCACCTGGACAGGGATACGGAGGCTACACCTTC.

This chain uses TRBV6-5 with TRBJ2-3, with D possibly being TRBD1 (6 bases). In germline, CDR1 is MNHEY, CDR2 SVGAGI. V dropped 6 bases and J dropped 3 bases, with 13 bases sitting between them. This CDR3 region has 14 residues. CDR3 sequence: CASRNRVSTDTQYF. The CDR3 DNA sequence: TGTGCCAGCAGAAACAGGGTCTCTACAGATACGCAGTATTTT.

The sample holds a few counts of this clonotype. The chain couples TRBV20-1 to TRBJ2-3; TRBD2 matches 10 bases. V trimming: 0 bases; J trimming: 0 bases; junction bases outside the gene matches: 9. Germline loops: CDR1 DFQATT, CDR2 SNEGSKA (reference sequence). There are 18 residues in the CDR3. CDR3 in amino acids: CSARDLAGSGGSTDTQYF. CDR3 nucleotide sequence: TGCAGTGCTAGAGATCTCGCTGGTAGCGGGGGGAGCACAGATACGCAGTATTTT.

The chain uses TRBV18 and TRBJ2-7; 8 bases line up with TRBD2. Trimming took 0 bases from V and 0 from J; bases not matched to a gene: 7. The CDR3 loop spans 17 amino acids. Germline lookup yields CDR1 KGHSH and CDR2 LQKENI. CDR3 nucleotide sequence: TGTGCCAGCTCACCACCATGGACTAGCTACCCCTCCTACGAGCAGTACTTC. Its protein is CASSPPWTSYPSYEQYF.

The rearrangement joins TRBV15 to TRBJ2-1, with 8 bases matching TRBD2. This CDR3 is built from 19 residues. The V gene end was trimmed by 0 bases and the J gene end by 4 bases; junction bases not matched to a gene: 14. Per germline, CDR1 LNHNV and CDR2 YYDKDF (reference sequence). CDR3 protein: CATSRELLPWREVYNEQFF. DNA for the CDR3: TGTGCCACCAGCAGAGAACTTCTTCCTTGGCGGGAGGTATACAATGAGCAGTTCTTC.

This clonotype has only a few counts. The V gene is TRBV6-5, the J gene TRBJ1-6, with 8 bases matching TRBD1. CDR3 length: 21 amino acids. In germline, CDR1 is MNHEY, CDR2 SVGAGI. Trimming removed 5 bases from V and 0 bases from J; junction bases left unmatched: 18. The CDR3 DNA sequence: TGTGCCAGCAGTCGACCAACGCGCGGGACAGGAAAAACCTCCTATAATTCACCCCTCCACTTT. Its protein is CASSRPTRGTGKTSYNSPLHF.

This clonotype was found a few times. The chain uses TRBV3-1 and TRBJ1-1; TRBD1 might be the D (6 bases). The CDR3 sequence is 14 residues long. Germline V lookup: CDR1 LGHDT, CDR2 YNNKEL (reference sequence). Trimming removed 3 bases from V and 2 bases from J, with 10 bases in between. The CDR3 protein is CASSQGHSNTEAFF. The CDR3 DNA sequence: TGTGCCAGCAGCCAGGGACACAGTAACACTGAAGCTTTCTTT.

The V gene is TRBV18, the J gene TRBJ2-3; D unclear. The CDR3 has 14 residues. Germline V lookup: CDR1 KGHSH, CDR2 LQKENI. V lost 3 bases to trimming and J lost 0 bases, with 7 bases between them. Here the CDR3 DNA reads TGTGCCAGCTCACCTCGATTGAGCACAGATACGCAGTATTTT. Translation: CASSPRLSTDTQYF.

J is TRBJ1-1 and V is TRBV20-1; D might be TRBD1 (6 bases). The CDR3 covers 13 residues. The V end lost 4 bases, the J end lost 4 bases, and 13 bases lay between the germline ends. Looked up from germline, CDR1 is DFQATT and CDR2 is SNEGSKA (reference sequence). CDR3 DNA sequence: TGCAGTGCTAACGGAGGGGGACGCACTGAAGCTTTCTTT. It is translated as CSANGGGRTEAFF.

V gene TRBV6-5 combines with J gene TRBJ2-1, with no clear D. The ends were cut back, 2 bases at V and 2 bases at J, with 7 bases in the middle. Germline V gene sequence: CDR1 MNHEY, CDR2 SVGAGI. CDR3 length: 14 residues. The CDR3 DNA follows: TGTGCCAGCAGTTACATAGGACCCTACAATGAGCAGTTCTTC. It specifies CASSYIGPYNEQFF.

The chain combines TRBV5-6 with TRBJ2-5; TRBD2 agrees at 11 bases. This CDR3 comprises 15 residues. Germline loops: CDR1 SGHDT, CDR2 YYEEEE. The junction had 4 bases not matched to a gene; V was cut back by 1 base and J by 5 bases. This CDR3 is CASSLILAGGETQYF. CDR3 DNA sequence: TGTGCCAGCAGCTTGATTCTAGCGGGAGGTGAGACCCAGTACTTC.

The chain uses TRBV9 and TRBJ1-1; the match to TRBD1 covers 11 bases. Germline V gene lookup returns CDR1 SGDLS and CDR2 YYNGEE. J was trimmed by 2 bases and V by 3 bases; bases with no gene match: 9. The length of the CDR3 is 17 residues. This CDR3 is CASSDNRDRGSNTEAFF. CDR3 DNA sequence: TGTGCCAGCAGCGATAACCGGGACAGGGGGTCTAACACTGAAGCTTTCTTT.

The CDR3 is CASPGSSGGPTQETQYF. The CDR3 region has the DNA TGTGCCAGCCCCGGGAGTAGCGGGGGCCCCACCCAAGAGACCCAGTACTTC. The gene calls are TRBV7-8 and TRBJ2-5; 9 bases line up with TRBD2. The V gene end was trimmed by 8 bases and the J gene end by 1 base; junction bases not matched to a gene: 14. Germline loops: CDR1 SGHVS, CDR2 FQNEAQ. The CDR3 covers 17 residues.

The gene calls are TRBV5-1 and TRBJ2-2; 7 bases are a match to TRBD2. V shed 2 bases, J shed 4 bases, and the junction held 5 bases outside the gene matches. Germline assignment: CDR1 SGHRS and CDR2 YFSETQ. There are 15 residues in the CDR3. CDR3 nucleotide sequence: TGCGCCAGCAGCTTTGCGGGGGATGGCACCGGGGAGCTGTTTTTT. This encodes CASSFAGDGTGELFF.

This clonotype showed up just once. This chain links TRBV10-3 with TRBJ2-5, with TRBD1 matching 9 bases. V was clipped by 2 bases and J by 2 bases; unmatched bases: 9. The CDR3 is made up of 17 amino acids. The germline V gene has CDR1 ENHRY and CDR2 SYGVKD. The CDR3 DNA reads TGTGCCATCAGTGAGCCAGGGTGGACAGGGGCTCAAGAGACCCAGTACTTC. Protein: CAISEPGWTGAQETQYF.